This T cell receptor (beta chain) was identified in a study of blood T cell repertoires in COVID-19. The protocol was immunoSEQ multiplex PCR, while the TCRdb copy is restricted to in-frame clones and leaves out a portion. Here the sample spans under 150,000 clones, 80% to 85% being singletons. Germline V gene lookup returns CDR1 SGHNT and CDR2 YYREEE (reference sequence). The CDR3 runs 13 residues. V lost 2 bases to trimming and J lost 6 bases, with 8 bases between them. The chain couples TRBV5-4 to TRBJ2-2; D is unclear. Sequenced material: PBMCs or T cells enriched from blood (not recorded which). This receptor was obtained from a man aged 25 to 40 who had recovered from COVID-19. CDR3 protein: CASSLGGSGELFF. CDR3 DNA: TGTGCCAGCAGCTTAGGCGGCTCCGGGGAGCTGTTTTTT.